This T cell receptor beta chain was sequenced in a study of beta chain features in type 1 diabetes. Findings and caveats of the study: Patients' naive, central memory and regulatory TCRB repertoires appeared more alike than those of healthy donors.

This CDR3 spans 15 amino acids. Trimming cost V 0 bases and J 7 bases, with 10 bases left between them. The V gene's germline CDR1 is LGHNA and CDR2 YSLEER. All of the isolated RNA was reverse transcribed, so expressed TCRB transcripts were sequenced. Some clones are missing from TCRdb's copy, which holds only in-frame ones; the method was immunoSEQ multiplex PCR. The table records around 280,000 clones, around 7.3% of them present only once. A remark on this clone: The antigen remains undetermined.

J is TRBJ1-6 and V is TRBV4-3; the D gene is possibly TRBD1 (5 bases). The specimen sequenced was central memory CD4+ T cells from blood. This receptor was obtained from a woman aged 18-29 years in good health. The CDR3 coding sequence is TGCGCCAGCAGCCAAGATGCCTCAGGGAATTCACCCCTCCACTTT. This sequence encodes CASSQDASGNSPLHF.